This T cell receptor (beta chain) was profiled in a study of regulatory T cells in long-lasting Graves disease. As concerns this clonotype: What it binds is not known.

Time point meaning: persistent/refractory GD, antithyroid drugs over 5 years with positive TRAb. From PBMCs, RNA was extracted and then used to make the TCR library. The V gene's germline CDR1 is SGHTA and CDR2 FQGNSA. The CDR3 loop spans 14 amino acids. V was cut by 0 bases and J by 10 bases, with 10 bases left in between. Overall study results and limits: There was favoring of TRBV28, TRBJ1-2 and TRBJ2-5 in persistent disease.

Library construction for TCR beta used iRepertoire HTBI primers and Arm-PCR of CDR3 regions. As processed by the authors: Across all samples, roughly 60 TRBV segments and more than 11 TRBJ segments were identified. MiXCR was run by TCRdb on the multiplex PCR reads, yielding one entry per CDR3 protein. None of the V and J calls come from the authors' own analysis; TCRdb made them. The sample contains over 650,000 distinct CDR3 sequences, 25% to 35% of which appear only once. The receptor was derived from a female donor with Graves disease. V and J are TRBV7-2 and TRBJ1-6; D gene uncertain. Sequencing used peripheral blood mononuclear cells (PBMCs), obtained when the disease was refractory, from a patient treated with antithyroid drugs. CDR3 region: CASSLARTESPLHF. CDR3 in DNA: TGTGCCAGCAGCTTAGCGCGTACCGAATCACCCCTCCACTTT.